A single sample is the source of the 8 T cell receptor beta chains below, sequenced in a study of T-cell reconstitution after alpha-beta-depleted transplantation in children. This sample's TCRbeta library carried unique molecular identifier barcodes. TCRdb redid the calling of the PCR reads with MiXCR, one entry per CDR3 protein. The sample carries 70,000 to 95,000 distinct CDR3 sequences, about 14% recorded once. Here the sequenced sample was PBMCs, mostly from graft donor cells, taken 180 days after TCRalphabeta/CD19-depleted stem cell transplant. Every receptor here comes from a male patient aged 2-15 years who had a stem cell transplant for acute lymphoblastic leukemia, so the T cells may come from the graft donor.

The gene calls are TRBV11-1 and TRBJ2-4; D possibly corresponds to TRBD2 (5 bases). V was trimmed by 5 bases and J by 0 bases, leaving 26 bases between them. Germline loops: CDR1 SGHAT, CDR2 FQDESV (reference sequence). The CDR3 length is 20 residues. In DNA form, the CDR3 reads TGTGCCAGCAGCGCGCGTGGACTTAACGAAGGCACCTTAGCCAAAAACATTCAGTACTTC. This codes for CASSARGLNEGTLAKNIQYF.

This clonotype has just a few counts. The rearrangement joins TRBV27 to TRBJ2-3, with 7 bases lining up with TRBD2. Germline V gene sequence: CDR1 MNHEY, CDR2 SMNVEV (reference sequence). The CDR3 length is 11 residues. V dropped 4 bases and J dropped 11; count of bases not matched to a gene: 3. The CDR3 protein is CASSSGGGQYF. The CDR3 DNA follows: TGTGCCAGCAGTTCGGGGGGTGGGCAGTATTTT.

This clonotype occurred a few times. As DNA, the CDR3 is TGTGCCAGCAGCTTAGTTGAAGTGGGGAGACTGTTTTTT. It translates to CASSLVEVGRLFF. The chain has TRBV7-6 and TRBJ1-4; D is undetermined. The CDR3 length is 13 residues. Trimming stripped 1 base from V and 13 bases from J, with 13 bases between. Germline CDR1 and CDR2: SGHVS and FNYEAQ.

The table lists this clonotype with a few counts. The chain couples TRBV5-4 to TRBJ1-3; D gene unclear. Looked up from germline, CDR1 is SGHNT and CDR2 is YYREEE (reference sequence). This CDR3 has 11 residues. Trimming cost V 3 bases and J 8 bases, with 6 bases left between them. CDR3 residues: CASSSGHTIYF. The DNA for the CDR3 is TGTGCCAGCAGCTCCGGACACACCATATATTTT.

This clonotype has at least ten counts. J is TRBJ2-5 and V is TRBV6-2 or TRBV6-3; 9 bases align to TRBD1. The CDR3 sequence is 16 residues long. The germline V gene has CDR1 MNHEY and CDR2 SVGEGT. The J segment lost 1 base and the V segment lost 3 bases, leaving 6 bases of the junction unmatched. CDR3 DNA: TGTGCCAGCAGTTATCGGACAGGGGAGGCCCAAGAGACCCAGTACTTC. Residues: CASSYRTGEAQETQYF.

The CDR3 nucleotides read TGTGCCAGCAGCTTATGGGGTGATCAGCCCCAGCATTTT. This translates into CASSLWGDQPQHF. V gene TRBV11-2 combines with J gene TRBJ1-5, with D hard to call. CDR3 size: 13 residues. Between the trimmed V and J ends, which lost 2 bases and 5 bases, there was a span of 7 bases. Germline loops: CDR1 SGHAT, CDR2 FQNNGV.

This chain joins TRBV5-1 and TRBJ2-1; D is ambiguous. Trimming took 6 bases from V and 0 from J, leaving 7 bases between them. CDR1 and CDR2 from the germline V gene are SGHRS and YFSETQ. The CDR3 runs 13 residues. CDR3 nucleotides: TGCGCCAGCACCCCAAGCTCCTACAATGAGCAGTTCTTC. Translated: CASTPSSYNEQFF. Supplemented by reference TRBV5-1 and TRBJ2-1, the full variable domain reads KAGVTQTPRYLIKTRGQQVTLSCSPISGHRSVSWYQQTPGQGLQFLFEYFSETQRNKGNFPGRFSGRQFSNSRSEMNVSTLELGDSALYLCASTPSSYNEQFFGPGTRLTVL.

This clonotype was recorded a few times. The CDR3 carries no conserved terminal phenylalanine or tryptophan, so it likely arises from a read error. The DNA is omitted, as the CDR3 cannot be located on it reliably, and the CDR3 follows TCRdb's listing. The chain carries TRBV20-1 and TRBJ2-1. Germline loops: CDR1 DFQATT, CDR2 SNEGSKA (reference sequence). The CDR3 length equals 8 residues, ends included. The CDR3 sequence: CSAMREFS.